The entry that follows covers one T cell receptor (beta chain) sequence. Its target is unknown. In germline, CDR1 is SGDLS, CDR2 YYNGEE. The CDR3 loop spans 14 amino acids. V lost 0 bases, J lost 9 bases, and 14 bases lay in between. The data were taken from a study of shared clonotypes between healthy human individuals. Study summary: A donor's plate count was three for CD4 naive and three for CD4 memory; CD8 naive had two and CD8 memory one. Study results and caveats: Relative to memory subsets, naive subsets generally showed larger estimated richness. Owing to a small donor count, the genetic and exposure-history diversity represented was limited. Blood was the sole source, and tissue repertoires probably differ.

Some clones are missing from TCRdb's copy, which holds only in-frame ones; the method was immunoSEQ multiplex PCR. Among some 95,000 clones, 68% were seen once, and the ten largest hold around half. Sample: memory CD8+ T cells sorted from blood. Subset reported: CD45RO+ cells pooled with CCR7-negative TemRA cells. The V gene is TRBV9, the J gene TRBJ2-3; no definite D call. The clonotype comes from a man aged 25-40 years in good health. The CDR3 spells CASSVAGEARTQYF. Here the CDR3 DNA reads TGTGCCAGCAGCGTAGCGGGTGAGGCCCGCACGCAGTATTTT.